This TCR beta chain came from a study of cytomegalovirus exposure and HLA in healthy donors. As regards this clone: Its cognate antigen is unknown.

The study's findings and limits: In a later analysis, DRB1 alleles had the most associated TCRs; HLA-C alleles the fewest.

This PCR relied on a set of 60 Vbeta primers and 13 Jbeta primers. Assay used: immunoSEQ multiplex PCR; TCRdb lists only in-frame clones, some missing. This sample carries approximately 100,000 clones, roughly three fifths of them seen once, and the ten largest clones take around 3.9%. V gave up 5 bases and J gave up 6 bases; unmatched junction bases: 9. Germline CDR1 MNHEY, CDR2 SVGAGI. The CDR3 has 14 amino acids. The sequenced material came from PBMCs. This TCR derives from a man aged 25-45 years in good health and CMV-seropositive. This chain joins TRBV6-5 and TRBJ1-2, with TRBD1 matching over 7 bases. As DNA, the CDR3 is TGTGCCAGCAGTGTACGAGGGGGCTTGGATGGCTACACCTTC. Its protein product is CASSVRGGLDGYTF.